This is a list of T cell receptor beta chains from one sample in a study of T cell repertoires in cytomegalovirus infection. TCRdb reprocessed the reads via MiXCR and lists one record per CDR3 protein. This sample has approximately 990,000 distinct CDR3 sequences, with around 30% found just once. These receptors have no identified antigens. This specimen was cultured CD8+ T cells from PBMCs, taken from culture after CMV antigen stimulation. Every receptor here comes from a human donor in good health (CMV status not recorded). Some clones in this sample may be carry-over from other donors' samples. The CDR3 runs from the conserved cysteine through the conserved F or W. Each record gives: D gene, J gene, V gene, clone size, CDR3 protein, CDR3 DNA. D genes are given only for firm matches. Not all rows give a size; the values are once, few, many and, for expanded clones, a class.

d_gene: TRBD1; j_gene: TRBJ2-5; v_gene: TRBV7-9; abundance: NA; CDR3aa: CASTAGTEQETQYF; CDR3nt: TGTGCCAGCACGGCCGGGACAGAGCAAGAGACCCAGTACTTC
d_gene: TRBD1; j_gene: TRBJ1-2; v_gene: TRBV6-4; abundance: NA; CDR3aa: CASSPLEGAGYGYTF; CDR3nt: TGTGCCAGCAGTCCCCTTGAGGGGGCGGGTTATGGCTACACCTTC
d_gene: NA; j_gene: TRBJ2-3; v_gene: TRBV7-9; abundance: many; CDR3aa: CASSLEGRYIPVHTQYF; CDR3nt: TGTGCCAGCAGCTTAGAAGGGAGATACATACCCGTCCATACGCAGTATTTT
d_gene: TRBD2; j_gene: TRBJ2-7; v_gene: TRBV10-1; abundance: NA; CDR3aa: CASSESMGGSSYEQYF; CDR3nt: TGCGCCAGCAGTGAGTCGATGGGGGGGAGCTCCTACGAGCAGTACTTC
d_gene: TRBD1; j_gene: TRBJ1-2; v_gene: TRBV5-4; abundance: NA; CDR3aa: CASSPATGGLPGGYTF; CDR3nt: TGTGCCAGCAGCCCGGCGACAGGGGGCCTCCCCGGGGGCTACACCTTC
d_gene: NA; j_gene: TRBJ2-3; v_gene: TRBV7-9; abundance: NA; CDR3aa: CAQQLKVSGPTSTDTQYF; CDR3nt: TGTGCCCAGCAGCTTAAAGTCTCAGGGCCAACTAGCACAGATACGCAGTATTTT
d_gene: TRBD2; j_gene: TRBJ2-7; v_gene: TRBV12-3/TRBV12-4; abundance: few; CDR3aa: CASTWGGINYEQYF; CDR3nt: TGTGCCAGCACCTGGGGGGGGATTAACTACGAGCAGTACTTC
d_gene: NA; j_gene: TRBJ2-1; v_gene: TRBV9; abundance: NA; CDR3aa: CASSESGGLGSNNEQFF; CDR3nt: TGTGCCAGCAGCGAGAGTGGGGGGTTGGGGTCCAACAATGAGCAGTTCTTC
d_gene: TRBD1; j_gene: TRBJ1-2; v_gene: TRBV27; abundance: few; CDR3aa: CASSLRQGGYYGYTF; CDR3nt: TGTGCCAGCAGTTTAAGACAGGGAGGATATTATGGCTACACCTTC
d_gene: NA; j_gene: TRBJ1-2; v_gene: TRBV7-2; abundance: many; CDR3aa: CASTTGNSNYGYTF; CDR3nt: TGTGCCAGCACCACCGGGAACTCTAACTATGGCTACACCTTC
d_gene: NA; j_gene: TRBJ2-5; v_gene: TRBV7-9; abundance: NA; CDR3aa: CASSLDQWAQYF; CDR3nt: TGTGCCAGCAGCTTAGACCAGTGGGCCCAGTACTTC
d_gene: TRBD1; j_gene: TRBJ1-2; v_gene: TRBV7-9; abundance: NA; CDR3aa: CASSKDRGQDSGYTF; CDR3nt: TGTGCCAGCAGCAAAGACAGGGGGCAGGATAGCGGTTACACCTTC
d_gene: NA; j_gene: TRBJ2-7; v_gene: TRBV25-1; abundance: NA; CDR3aa: CASRFGYEQYF; CDR3nt: TGTGCCAGCAGGTTTGGCTACGAGCAGTACTTC
d_gene: NA; j_gene: TRBJ2-1; v_gene: TRBV7-3; abundance: NA; CDR3aa: CASSRLTGSYNEQFF; CDR3nt: TGTGCCAGCAGCAGATTGACAGGCTCCTACAATGAGCAGTTCTTC
d_gene: TRBD1; j_gene: TRBJ2-2; v_gene: TRBV6-1; abundance: NA; CDR3aa: CASWGQPSGELFF; CDR3nt: TGTGCCAGCTGGGGACAGCCCTCCGGGGAGCTGTTTTTT
d_gene: NA; j_gene: TRBJ1-2; v_gene: TRBV6-1; abundance: NA; CDR3aa: CASSDPGTINGYTF; CDR3nt: TGTGCCAGCAGTGACCCCGGGACAATCAATGGCTACACCTTC
d_gene: NA; j_gene: TRBJ2-1; v_gene: TRBV7-8; abundance: few; CDR3aa: CASITRGYHNEQFF; CDR3nt: TGTGCCAGCATCACGAGGGGTTACCACAATGAGCAGTTCTTC
d_gene: NA; j_gene: TRBJ1-2; v_gene: TRBV4-1; abundance: NA; CDR3aa: CASSQERARLYTF; CDR3nt: TGCGCCAGCAGCCAAGAGAGGGCCCGCCTCTACACCTTC
d_gene: NA; j_gene: TRBJ2-5; v_gene: TRBV7-9; abundance: NA; CDR3aa: CASALPPGPRGTQYF; CDR3nt: TGTGCCAGCGCCTTGCCTCCGGGCCCCCGGGGGACCCAGTACTTC
d_gene: TRBD1; j_gene: TRBJ1-1; v_gene: TRBV7-6; abundance: many; CDR3aa: CASSLAGTGSEAFF; CDR3nt: TGTGCCAGCAGCTTGGCCGGGACAGGGTCTGAAGCTTTCTTT
d_gene: NA; j_gene: TRBJ2-7; v_gene: TRBV7-9; abundance: NA; CDR3aa: CASSLAARPYEQYF; CDR3nt: TGTGCCAGCAGCTTAGCGGCCAGACCCTACGAGCAGTACTTC
d_gene: NA; j_gene: TRBJ1-1; v_gene: TRBV19; abundance: few; CDR3aa: CASSMGEAFF; CDR3nt: TGTGCCAGTAGTATGGGTGAAGCTTTCTTT
d_gene: TRBD1; j_gene: TRBJ2-3; v_gene: TRBV28; abundance: NA; CDR3aa: CASSPDRGPTDTQYF; CDR3nt: TGTGCCAGCAGTCCAGACAGGGGGCCGACAGATACGCAGTATTTT
d_gene: NA; j_gene: TRBJ1-1; v_gene: TRBV19; abundance: NA; CDR3aa: CASSILRDRPTEAFF; CDR3nt: TGTGCCAGTAGTATCTTGAGGGACCGTCCCACTGAAGCTTTCTTT
d_gene: NA; j_gene: TRBJ2-7; v_gene: TRBV7-2; abundance: NA; CDR3aa: CASSLVGDAYEQYF; CDR3nt: TGTGCCAGCAGCTTAGTTGGAGATGCCTACGAGCAGTACTTC
d_gene: NA; j_gene: TRBJ1-3; v_gene: TRBV3-1; abundance: few; CDR3aa: CASSLQASGGAGNTIYF; CDR3nt: TGTGCCAGCAGCCTACAAGCTTCGGGGGGGGCTGGAAACACCATATATTTT
d_gene: TRBD2; j_gene: TRBJ2-7; v_gene: TRBV2; abundance: few; CDR3aa: CASSDGGVQYF; CDR3nt: TGTGCCAGCAGTGACGGGGGGGTGCAGTACTTC
d_gene: NA; j_gene: TRBJ2-4; v_gene: TRBV6-1; abundance: NA; CDR3aa: CASAYANIQYF; CDR3nt: TGTGCCAGCGCCTACGCAAACATTCAGTACTTC
d_gene: TRBD2; j_gene: TRBJ2-1; v_gene: TRBV4-2; abundance: many; CDR3aa: CASSQDSGAYNEQFF; CDR3nt: TGTGCCAGCAGCCAAGATAGCGGGGCCTACAATGAGCAGTTCTTC
d_gene: TRBD1; j_gene: TRBJ2-3; v_gene: TRBV10-3; abundance: NA; CDR3aa: CAIMDRGPGADTQYF; CDR3nt: TGTGCCATCATGGACAGGGGGCCAGGGGCAGATACGCAGTATTTT
d_gene: TRBD1; j_gene: TRBJ2-2; v_gene: TRBV27; abundance: once; CDR3aa: CASGGQAYTGELFF; CDR3nt: TGTGCCAGCGGGGGACAGGCCTACACCGGGGAGCTGTTTTTT
d_gene: TRBD2; j_gene: TRBJ2-3; v_gene: TRBV7-4; abundance: NA; CDR3aa: CASRSLAGGRTDTRYF; CDR3nt: TGTGCCAGCAGATCCCTAGCGGGGGGGCGGACAGATACGCGGTATTTT
d_gene: TRBD2; j_gene: TRBJ2-3; v_gene: TRBV27; abundance: NA; CDR3aa: CASSYTGGIPDTQYF; CDR3nt: TGTGCCAGCAGTTATACGGGGGGAATACCAGATACGCAGTATTTT
d_gene: TRBD2; j_gene: TRBJ2-1; v_gene: TRBV5-8; abundance: few; CDR3aa: CASSLTSGGAYSYNEQFF; CDR3nt: TGTGCCAGCAGCTTGACTAGCGGGGGTGCTTATTCCTACAATGAGCAGTTCTTC
d_gene: NA; j_gene: TRBJ2-7; v_gene: TRBV7-2; abundance: few; CDR3aa: CASSWGRGSYEQYF; CDR3nt: TGTGCCAGCAGCTGGGGACGCGGGTCCTACGAGCAGTACTTC
d_gene: NA; j_gene: TRBJ2-7; v_gene: TRBV19; abundance: few; CDR3aa: CASSMADGTSYEQYF; CDR3nt: TGTGCCAGTAGTATGGCGGACGGAACCTCCTACGAGCAGTACTTC
d_gene: NA; j_gene: TRBJ1-4; v_gene: TRBV15; abundance: NA; CDR3aa: CATSSGSTNEKLFF; CDR3nt: TGTGCCACCAGCAGCGGATCAACTAATGAAAAACTGTTTTTT
d_gene: TRBD2; j_gene: TRBJ2-7; v_gene: TRBV10-3; abundance: few; CDR3aa: CAISLAGSSYEQYF; CDR3nt: TGTGCCATCAGCTTAGCGGGCAGCTCCTACGAGCAGTACTTC
d_gene: NA; j_gene: TRBJ1-1; v_gene: TRBV2; abundance: few; CDR3aa: CALGGTEAFF; CDR3nt: TGTGCGTTGGGGGGGACTGAAGCTTTCTTT
d_gene: NA; j_gene: TRBJ1-1; v_gene: TRBV19; abundance: many; CDR3aa: CASSWGATPSEAFF; CDR3nt: TGTGCCAGTAGTTGGGGGGCTACCCCTTCTGAAGCTTTCTTT
d_gene: NA; j_gene: TRBJ2-7; v_gene: TRBV6-1; abundance: few; CDR3aa: CASSDLDSVTYEQYF; CDR3nt: TGTGCCAGCAGTGACCTGGACAGCGTTACCTACGAGCAGTACTTC
d_gene: TRBD2; j_gene: TRBJ2-5; v_gene: TRBV6-5; abundance: few; CDR3aa: CASSLTSGVGETQYF; CDR3nt: TGTGCCAGCAGTTTGACTAGCGGGGTGGGAGAGACCCAGTACTTC
d_gene: NA; j_gene: TRBJ2-2; v_gene: TRBV29-1; abundance: few; CDR3aa: CSGGAHDRELFF; CDR3nt: TGCAGCGGCGGGGCCCACGACAGGGAGCTGTTTTTT
d_gene: NA; j_gene: TRBJ2-5; v_gene: TRBV5-4; abundance: few; CDR3aa: CASSLAKEGVDQETQYF; CDR3nt: TGTGCCAGCAGCTTGGCAAAAGAGGGGGTGGACCAAGAGACCCAGTACTTC